This T cell receptor beta chain was retrieved from a study of CD8+ T cells in alopecia areata. Isolated RNA was reverse transcribed into cDNA used as the sequencing template. Sequencing was performed with immunoSEQ multiplex PCR; in TCRdb, only in-frame clones are kept and a portion is missing. The sample holds fewer than 200,000 clones, around three fifths seen once. Study results and caveats: Scalp sequencing captures resident alphabeta T cells of normal skin too.

V was clipped by 3 bases and J by 2 bases, with 3 bases between them. This CDR3 is 11 amino acids long. The V gene's germline CDR1 is DFQATT and CDR2 SNEGSKA (reference sequence). Notes on this clone: The antigen is not known. Other DNA sequences within the sample encode an identical CDR3.

The TCR was taken from a human donor with alopecia areata. The chain is built from TRBV20-1 and TRBJ2-3, with D unclear. Sequenced here: CD4+ T cells sorted from blood, sampled at week 0. The CDR3 DNA reads as TGCAGTGCTAGGGCCACAGATACGCAGTATTTT. It translates to CSARATDTQYF.